This is a list of T cell receptor beta chains from one sample in a study of blood T cell repertoires in COVID-19. Here immunoSEQ multiplex PCR was the method, and the copy in TCRdb shows in-frame clones only, minus some. Seen here are some 53,000 clones, about nine tenths observed once, and the top ten hold less than 15%. The specimen was peripheral blood. The receptors here all came from a man aged 70 or older with acute or convalescent COVID-19. Both conserved end residues are part of each CDR3. The D gene is left open where the match is weak. Expanded clones get a size class; other rows say once, few or many, or leave the size out.

>NA|TRBV21-1|TRBJ2-5|NA
CASSKDLLEGAGETQYF
TGTGCCAGCAGCAAAGATTTGTTGGAGGGGGCTGGAGAGACCCAGTACTTC
>TRBD1|TRBV6-1|TRBJ1-1|once
CASSDRAGGWDTEAFF
TGTGCCAGCAGTGATCGGGCAGGGGGCTGGGACACTGAAGCTTTCTTT
>TRBD2|TRBV25-1|TRBJ2-7|NA
CASSAAGTSYEQYF
TGTGCCAGCAGTGCGGCCGGGACTAGCTACGAGCAGTACTTC
>TRBD1|TRBV6-2/TRBV6-3|TRBJ2-3|NA
CASSGQGATDTQYF
TGTGCCAGCAGTGGACAGGGGGCGACAGATACGCAGTATTTT
>TRBD1|TRBV2|TRBJ1-2|NA
CASSDDRDYGYTF
TGTGCCAGCAGCGATGACAGGGACTATGGCTACACCTTC
>TRBD1|TRBV29-1|TRBJ1-1|NA
CSVEDYRGVNTEAFF
TGCAGCGTTGAAGATTACAGGGGGGTGAACACTGAAGCTTTCTTT
>NA|TRBV6-5|TRBJ1-6|NA
CASSAGIMNSPLHF
TGTGCCAGCAGCGCAGGGATTATGAATTCACCCCTCCACTTT
>TRBD2|TRBV6-5|TRBJ2-7|NA
CASSYSRLAGGYEQYF
TGTGCCAGCAGTTACTCGCGGCTAGCGGGAGGATACGAGCAGTACTTC
>TRBD1|TRBV5-1|TRBJ2-1|NA
CASNSGQNNEQFF
TGCGCCAGCAACTCGGGACAGAACAATGAGCAGTTCTTC
>NA|TRBV5-1|TRBJ2-5|NA
CASSLTAPEETQYF
TGCGCCAGCAGCTTGACAGCCCCAGAGGAGACCCAGTACTTC
>NA|TRBV7-3|TRBJ2-3|NA
CASSLDRNTDTQYF
TGTGCCAGCAGCTTGGACAGAAACACAGATACGCAGTATTTT
>NA|TRBV7-6|TRBJ1-3|NA
CASSLPPAGRGNTIYF
TGTGCCAGCAGCTTACCACCGGCGGGACGCGGAAACACCATATATTTT
>NA|TRBV25-1|TRBJ1-3|NA
CASSRVSGNTIYF
TGTGCCAGCAGTCGGGTTTCCGGAAACACCATATATTTT
>TRBD1|TRBV7-8|TRBJ1-3|once
CASSPGGRAGNTIYF
TGTGCCAGCAGCCCAGGGGGCAGGGCTGGAAACACCATATATTTT
>NA|TRBV27|TRBJ1-1|once
CASSFWRRGDTEAFF
TGTGCCAGCAGTTTTTGGCGCCGCGGCGACACTGAAGCTTTCTTT
>NA|TRBV6-5|TRBJ1-2|NA
CASSLTDRHYGYTF
TGTGCCAGCAGTCTAACTGACAGGCACTATGGCTACACCTTC
>TRBD1|TRBV9|TRBJ2-7|NA
CASSTGQGNYEQYF
TGTGCCAGCAGCACGGGACAGGGAAATTACGAGCAGTACTTC
>NA|TRBV7-8|TRBJ1-2|NA
CASSKNRDTYGYTF
TGTGCCAGCAGCAAAAACCGGGACACCTATGGCTACACCTTC
>NA|TRBV6-2/TRBV6-3|TRBJ1-1|NA
CASSYWRGLEAFF
TGTGCCAGCAGTTATTGGCGGGGTCTTGAAGCTTTCTTT
>NA|TRBV19|TRBJ1-1|once
CASSIARGGTEAFF
TGTGCCAGTAGTATTGCCCGCGGGGGCACTGAAGCTTTCTTT
>NA|TRBV7-2|TRBJ2-2|NA
CASRSGTNTGELFF
TGTGCCAGCAGATCCGGGACAAACACCGGGGAGCTGTTTTTT
>TRBD2|TRBV6-2/TRBV6-3|TRBJ2-2|few
CASSFRLAGGLTGELFF
TGTGCCAGCAGTTTCCGACTAGCGGGAGGGCTCACCGGGGAGCTGTTTTTT
>TRBD2|TRBV12-5|TRBJ2-5|NA
CASGLGLAGGLKQETQYF
TGTGCTAGTGGTTTGGGGCTAGCGGGGGGGCTTAAACAAGAGACCCAGTACTTC
>TRBD2|TRBV5-8|TRBJ2-3|NA
CASSAGLVQDGTDTQYF
TGTGCCAGCAGCGCTGGACTAGTCCAGGATGGCACAGATACGCAGTATTTT
>TRBD1|TRBV24-1|TRBJ2-3|few
CATSDFGRTGGAVTQYF
TGTGCCACCAGTGATTTCGGGCGGACAGGGGGCGCTGTTACGCAGTATTTT
>NA|TRBV6-5|TRBJ2-5|NA
CASSYRGQETQYF
TGTGCCAGCAGTTACAGGGGGCAAGAGACCCAGTACTTC
>TRBD1|TRBV29-1|TRBJ1-5|NA
CSVGQGDNQPQHF
TGCAGCGTTGGGCAGGGGGACAATCAGCCCCAGCATTTT
>TRBD2|TRBV27|TRBJ2-1|NA
CASSPPGLALYNEQFF
TGTGCCAGCAGTCCCCCGGGACTAGCTCTCTACAATGAGCAGTTCTTC
>TRBD1|TRBV27|TRBJ1-2|NA
CASRSLTRQGDYGYTF
TGTGCCAGCAGAAGTTTAACCAGACAGGGGGACTATGGCTACACCTTC
>NA|TRBV11-2|TRBJ1-3|NA
CASSLATGYLNTIYF
TGTGCCAGCAGCCTAGCGACAGGATATTTAAACACCATATATTTT
>NA|TRBV7-2|TRBJ1-4|once
CASSPDRTNEKLFF
TGTGCCAGCAGCCCCGACAGAACTAATGAAAAACTGTTTTTT